A single sample is the source of the 8 T cell receptor beta chains below, sequenced in a study of beta chain features in type 1 diabetes. The authors reverse transcribed all of the isolated RNA, so sequencing captured expressed TCRB transcripts. Repertoires were generated with immunoSEQ multiplex PCR, while TCRdb's copy carries only in-frame clones and drops some. The sample holds about 130,000 clones, nearly 9.5% seen once. Sequencing was done on a sample of central memory CD4+ T cells from blood. These receptors came from a man in his late teens or twenties in good health.

Ten or more counts support this clone. V usage is TRBV4-3 and J usage is TRBJ1-2, with D possibly matching TRBD1 (6 bases). Trimming took off 0 bases at V and 4 bases at J, with 15 bases between the two ends. Germline V CDR1 and CDR2: LGHNA, YSLEER. The CDR3 is 16 amino acids. CDR3 protein: CASSQDVQGPVYGYTF. DNA for the CDR3: TGCGCCAGCAGCCAAGACGTTCAGGGGCCTGTCTATGGCTACACCTTC.

The V call is TRBV11-2, the J call TRBJ2-1; 7 bases agree with TRBD1. CDR3 length equals 15 residues. CDR1 SGHAT and CDR2 FQNNGV come from the germline V gene. The V segment lost 5 bases and the J segment 3 bases; nucleotides outside the gene matches: 7. The CDR3 coding sequence is TGTGCCAGCAGCCCGACAGGGTTGGGCTACAATGAGCAGTTCTTC. Translating gives CASSPTGLGYNEQFF.

This sequence joins TRBV5-1 and TRBJ2-7; TRBD1 is a possible D gene (6 bases). The CDR3 is 15 amino acids. Germline loops: CDR1 SGHRS, CDR2 YFSETQ. V lost 0 bases and J 1 base, leaving 11 bases between the germline ends. CDR3 amino acids: CASSLAGTLSYEQYF. CDR3 nucleotides: TGCGCCAGCAGCTTGGCCGGGACACTATCCTACGAGCAGTACTTC.

This clone occurred a few times. The V and J genes are TRBV30 and TRBJ1-4; TRBD1 matches 7 bases. The CDR3 spans 13 residues. Germline CDR1 is GTSNPN and CDR2 is SVGIG (reference sequence). The CDR3 sequence: CATDKGAYEKLFF. In DNA, the CDR3 is TGTGCGACCGACAAGGGGGCGTATGAAAAACTGTTTTTT.

V and J are TRBV6-5 and TRBJ2-7; 8 nucleotides line up with TRBD2. V dropped 0 bases and J dropped 2; count of bases not matched to a gene: 6. This CDR3 has 16 amino acids. CDR1 and CDR2 from the germline V gene are MNHEY and SVGAGI. Here the CDR3 DNA reads TGTGCCAGCAGTTACTCATCGGGGGGGTCGGCCTACGAGCAGTACTTC. Translating it yields CASSYSSGGSAYEQYF.

This clone was detected a few times. The chain joins TRBV6-5 to TRBJ2-1; 7 bases are a match to TRBD1. From germline, CDR1 is MNHEY and CDR2 SVGAGI. The length of the CDR3 is 12 residues. J lost 10 bases, V lost 5 bases, and 5 bases had no gene match. CDR3 coding DNA: TGTGCCAGCAGTAAGACAGGGCACGAGCAGTTCTTC. Protein sequence: CASSKTGHEQFF.

This clone was picked up a small number of times. The V call is TRBV18, the J call TRBJ2-1; TRBD2 agrees at 12 bases. Trimming cost V 6 bases and J 6 bases; bases outside gene matches: 9. This CDR3 has 16 residues. Germline assignment: CDR1 KGHSH and CDR2 LQKENI. The CDR3 sequence: CASSRTSGDLSNEQFF. The CDR3 DNA sequence: TGTGCCAGCTCGCGGACTAGCGGGGATCTGAGCAATGAGCAGTTCTTC.

This clone has just a few counts. This chain links TRBV29-1 with TRBJ1-2; TRBD1 aligns across 8 bases. This CDR3 region has 11 residues. With V trimmed by 7 bases and J by 8 bases, 6 bases remained unmatched. Germline V gene data show CDR1 as SQVTM and CDR2 as ANQGSEA. The CDR3 DNA reads TGCAGCGCTGGACAGGGAAGGGGCTACACCTTC. This codes for CSAGQGRGYTF. The whole variable domain, filled in from reference TRBV29-1 and TRBJ1-2, reads SAVISQKPSRDICQRGTSLTIQCQVDSQVTMMFWYRQQPGQSLTLIATANQGSEATYESGFVIDKFPISRPNLTFSTLTVSNMSPEDSSIYLCSAGQGRGYTFGSGTRLTVV.